The 24 T cell receptor beta chains below were found in one sample sequenced in a study of T cell responses to AZD1222 COVID-19 vaccine. Method: immunoSEQ multiplex PCR; TCRdb's copy keeps in-frame clones and lacks some. The sample holds fewer than 200,000 clones, 85% to 90% seen once. The sample was peripheral blood, taken 28 days after the second AZD1222 dose. The receptors here all came from an adult who received the AZD1222 COVID-19 vaccine.

The CDR3 nucleotides read TGTGCCAGCAGCCTAAGAGTGTCAACCTACGAGCAGTACTTC. Its protein is CASSLRVSTYEQYF. The genes are TRBV4-2 and TRBJ2-7; no firm D call. V was pared by 4 bases and J by 2 bases, with 12 bases between. Germline-derived CDR1 and CDR2 are LGHNA and YNFKEQ. This CDR3 is built from 14 residues.

This rearrangement joins TRBV30 to TRBJ2-7; D uncertain. Germline V gene lookup returns CDR1 GTSNPN and CDR2 SVGIG (reference sequence). Trimming stripped 2 bases from V and 7 bases from J, with 12 bases between. This CDR3 has 12 residues. The CDR3 loop is CAWSPSVGEQYF. The CDR3 nucleotides read TGTGCCTGGAGTCCCTCGGTGGGGGAGCAGTACTTC.

This clone is a singleton in its sample. The genes are TRBV7-9 and TRBJ1-1, with D unclear. The ends were cut back, 3 bases at V and 1 base at J, with 6 bases in the middle. Looked up from germline, CDR1 is SEHNR and CDR2 is FQNEAQ (reference sequence). The CDR3 sequence is 13 residues long. The CDR3 nucleotides are TGTGCCAGCAGCTTCCTAAAGAACACTGAAGCTTTCTTT. Its translation: CASSFLKNTEAFF.

This sequence joins TRBV7-9 and TRBJ1-2, with no clear D. This CDR3 is built from 13 residues. Looked up from germline, CDR1 is SEHNR and CDR2 is FQNEAQ (reference sequence). V was cut by 5 bases and J by 0 bases, with 7 bases left in between. This CDR3 is CASSPSSNYGYTF. In DNA form, the CDR3 reads TGTGCCAGCAGCCCGTCTTCTAACTATGGCTACACCTTC.

The chain uses TRBV11-2 and TRBJ2-2, with a tentative D call TRBD2 (5 bases). V gave up 4 bases and J gave up 6 bases, with 15 bases separating them. Germline V gives CDR1 SGHAT, CDR2 FQNNGV. The CDR3 extends over 15 amino acids. The chain's CDR3 is CASSSISSNPGELFF. In nucleotides, the CDR3 is TGTGCCAGCAGCTCCATTTCTAGCAACCCCGGGGAGCTGTTTTTT.

This sequence joins TRBV19 and TRBJ2-2; D uncertain. The germline gives CDR1 LNHDA, CDR2 SQIVND (reference sequence). Trimming took 10 bases from V and 0 from J, leaving 9 bases between them. This CDR3 has 13 residues. DNA of the CDR3: TGTGCCACCAGGCGGACGAACACCGGGGAGCTGTTTTTT. Translation: CATRRTNTGELFF.

This clone occurred once. The CDR3 here is CASSFGGGATDTQYF. CDR3 in DNA: TGTGCCAGCAGCTTTGGCGGGGGGGCTACAGATACGCAGTATTTT. The chain is built from TRBV11-2 and TRBJ2-3; TRBD2 aligns across 9 bases. The V and J ends lost 3 bases and 3 bases, in that order; junction bases with no gene match: 4. The CDR3 is 15 residues long. CDR1 and CDR2 from the germline V gene are SGHAT and FQNNGV.

The V gene is TRBV30, the J gene TRBJ1-1; weak D call: TRBD1 (6 bases). Germline V lookup: CDR1 GTSNPN, CDR2 SVGIG (reference sequence). The V end was cut by 8 bases, the J end by 6 bases, with 13 bases between. The CDR3 runs to 11 residues. As DNA, the CDR3 is TGTGCCGGACACAGGGTGTCTGAAGCTTTCTTT. Amino acids: CAGHRVSEAFF.

The chain uses TRBV7-8 and TRBJ2-1; D possibly corresponds to TRBD1 (6 bases). V lost 2 bases and J 5 bases, leaving 10 bases between the germline ends. Germline CDR1 reads SGHVS; CDR2 reads FQNEAQ. The CDR3 has 14 amino acids. The CDR3 here is CASSLPGTNNEQFF. The CDR3 DNA is TGTGCCAGCAGCTTACCGGGGACAAACAATGAGCAGTTCTTC.

This rearrangement joins TRBV3-1 (or the pseudogene TRBV3-2) to TRBJ2-1, with TRBD1 matching 11 bases. V trimming: 4 bases; J trimming: 2 bases; junction bases outside the gene matches: 7. The CDR3 length is 17 residues. Germline-derived CDR1 and CDR2 are LGHDT and YNNKEL (reference sequence). CDR3 amino acids: CASSLPVGQGAYNEQFF. The CDR3, as DNA: TGTGCCAGCAGCCTCCCCGTGGGACAGGGGGCCTACAATGAGCAGTTCTTC.

The CDR3 loop reads CASSSQEYPYEQYF. The CDR3 region has the DNA TGTGCCAGCAGTTCACAGGAGTACCCCTACGAGCAGTACTTC. The chain carries TRBV6-1 and TRBJ2-7, with D possibly being TRBD1 (5 bases). The V gene lost 5 bases and the J gene lost 2 bases, with 13 bases spanning the gap. Per the germline V gene, CDR1 is MNHNS and CDR2 is SASEGT. The CDR3 is 14 residues long.

The chain combines TRBV5-5 with TRBJ1-1; D possibly corresponds to TRBD1 (5 bases). This CDR3 contains 15 residues. V lost 3 bases and J lost 4, with 16 bases in between. Looked up from germline, CDR1 is SGHKS and CDR2 is YYEKEE (reference sequence). CDR3 region: CASSSQGRGSTEAFF. CDR3 in DNA: TGTGCCAGCAGCTCTCAGGGAAGGGGAAGCACTGAAGCTTTCTTT.

The CDR3 DNA is TGTGCCACCAGCAGAGGGGGACAGGGGGCGGGTGAAGCTTTCTTT. Its protein product is CATSRGGQGAGEAFF. This chain connects TRBV15 to TRBJ1-1; 12 bases map to TRBD1. V dropped 1 base and J dropped 7; count of bases not matched to a gene: 4. CDR1 is LNHNV and CDR2 is YYDKDF in the germline V gene (reference sequence). The CDR3 totals 15 residues.

V usage is TRBV7-8 and J usage is TRBJ1-4; possibly TRBD1 for D (5 bases). Germline V CDR1 and CDR2: SGHVS, FQNEAQ. This CDR3 is 15 amino acids long. With 1 base removed from V and 7 bases from J, the gap between germline ends came to 13 bases. The CDR3 coding sequence is TGTGCCAGCAGCTTAGTATTTGGGGGGACTGAAAAACTGTTTTTT. Protein: CASSLVFGGTEKLFF.

The genes are TRBV28 and TRBJ2-5; maybe TRBD1 (5 bases). V lost 6 bases and J 5 bases, leaving 13 bases between the germline ends. Germline V gives CDR1 MDHEN, CDR2 SYDVKM. CDR3 size: 13 residues. CDR3 region: CASRRQRSETQYF. The CDR3 DNA is TGTGCCAGCAGGAGACAGCGCTCCGAGACCCAGTACTTC.

The J gene is TRBJ1-2, the V gene TRBV7-9; D is unresolved. The CDR3 runs 13 residues. Between the trimmed V and J ends, which lost 5 bases and 3 bases, there was a span of 10 bases. Germline-derived CDR1 and CDR2 are SEHNR and FQNEAQ (reference sequence). The CDR3 protein is CASSPDEDYGYTF. The CDR3 DNA reads TGTGCCAGCAGCCCCGATGAAGACTATGGCTACACCTTC.

The J gene is TRBJ1-1, the V gene TRBV11-2; TRBD1 matches 7 bases. The V and J ends lost 6 bases and 7 bases, in that order; junction bases with no gene match: 11. This CDR3 spans 14 amino acids. The germline V gene encodes CDR1 SGHAT and CDR2 FQNNGV. The CDR3 DNA reads TGTGCCAGCAGTCGCGACAGGGTCGGGGTTGAAGCTTTCTTT. It codes for CASSRDRVGVEAFF.

V and J are TRBV3-1 (or the pseudogene TRBV3-2) and TRBJ2-2; unclear D gene. This CDR3 has 15 amino acids. Trimming removed 0 bases from V and 6 bases from J, with 11 bases in between. Germline values: CDR1 LGHDT, CDR2 YNNKEL (reference sequence). CDR3 in amino acids: CASSQDLPQSGELFF. The CDR3 DNA reads TGTGCCAGCAGCCAAGATTTACCTCAGTCCGGGGAGCTGTTTTTT.

This clone showed up just a few times. The chain employs TRBV19 and TRBJ1-3, with 10 bases lining up with TRBD1. The CDR3 is 15 residues long. V was clipped by 6 bases and J by 2 bases; unmatched bases: 4. The germline V gene has CDR1 LNHDA and CDR2 SQIVND (reference sequence). The CDR3 loop is CASSTTGGTGNTIYF. The CDR3 DNA sequence: TGTGCCAGTAGCACGACAGGGGGCACTGGAAACACCATATATTTT. The whole variable domain, remainder taken from reference TRBV19 and TRBJ1-3, is DGGITQSPKYLFRKEGQNVTLSCEQNLNHDAMYWYRQDPGQGLRLIYYSQIVNDFQKGDIAEGYSVSREKKESFPLTVTSAQKNPTAFYLCASSTTGGTGNTIYFGEGSWLTVV.

This chain joins TRBV5-8 and TRBJ1-4; 9 positions agree with TRBD1. CDR3 length: 14 residues. The trim removed 2 bases at V and 5 bases at J, leaving 1 base unmatched. Germline V gene sequence: CDR1 SGHTS, CDR2 YDEGEE. CDR3 coding DNA: TGTGCCAGCAGCTTCGGGACAGGGAATGAAAAACTGTTTTTT. Protein: CASSFGTGNEKLFF.

The chain employs TRBV7-9 and TRBJ2-5; TRBD2 might be the D (6 bases). Trimming removed 8 bases at V and 1 base at J, with 20 bases between. The CDR3 extends over 16 amino acids. Germline assignment: CDR1 SEHNR and CDR2 FQNEAQ (reference sequence). CDR3 amino acids: CASAAGLWTIQETQYF. CDR3 coding DNA: TGTGCCAGCGCCGCCGGCCTTTGGACTATCCAAGAGACCCAGTACTTC. Full variable domain (rest looked up from reference TRBV7-9 and TRBJ2-5): DTGVSQNPRHKITKRGQNVTFRCDPISEHNRLYWYRQTLGQGPEFLTYFQNEAQLEKSRLLSDRFSAERPKGSFSTLEIQRTEQGDSAMYLCASAAGLWTIQETQYFGPGTRLLVL.

The V call is TRBV7-6, the J call TRBJ2-6; no definite D call. CDR1 and CDR2 (germline): SGHVS, FNYEAQ. The CDR3 runs to 16 residues. Trimming left V 5 bases short and J 0 bases short, with 11 bases between. In DNA form, the CDR3 reads TGTGCCAGCAGCGGAGCCCCCCACTCTGGGGCCAACGTCCTGACTTTC. Translated: CASSGAPHSGANVLTF.

This chain links TRBV14 with TRBJ1-1; D remains ambiguous. Germline loops: CDR1 SGHDN, CDR2 FVKESK. This CDR3 is 13 amino acids long. V was shortened by 10 bases and J by 0 bases, with 12 bases between the two germline ends. The CDR3: CATGVQLNTEAFF. Written as DNA, the CDR3 is TGTGCCACCGGGGTGCAGTTGAACACTGAAGCTTTCTTT.

The genes are TRBV9 and TRBJ2-3, with TRBD2 identical over 11 bases. The V segment lost 4 bases and the J segment 3 bases; nucleotides outside the gene matches: 7. The length of the CDR3 is 16 residues. In germline, CDR1 is SGDLS, CDR2 YYNGEE. The CDR3 spells CASSRGRLAGTDTQYF. CDR3 nucleotides: TGTGCCAGCAGCCGAGGGAGACTAGCGGGAACAGATACGCAGTATTTT.